These 30 T cell receptor beta chains originate from one sample sequenced in a study of beta chain features in type 1 diabetes. The sequenced template was cDNA made from the entire isolated RNA. This table comes from immunoSEQ multiplex PCR, and its TCRdb copy is limited to in-frame clones, with some not included. The sample lists fewer than 900,000 clones, under 20% occurring once. The sample consisted of naive CD4+ T cells from blood. These receptors came from a woman under 30 in good health.

The V and J genes are TRBV10-3 and TRBJ1-2, with D perhaps TRBD1 (6 bases). CDR1 is ENHRY and CDR2 is SYGVKD in the germline V gene. The CDR3 runs 14 residues. Trimming left V 5 bases short and J 4 bases short, with 14 bases between. This chain's CDR3 is CAISSQGTGYGYTF. The CDR3 nucleotides read TGTGCCATCAGTTCACAGGGAACGGGCTATGGCTACACCTTC.

This clone has only a few counts. The V call is TRBV29-1, the J call TRBJ2-3; 7 nucleotides match TRBD1. Germline CDR1 reads SQVTM; CDR2 reads ANQGSEA. This CDR3 region has 13 residues. CDR3 sequence (DNA): TGCAGTTGTAGGACAGGCAGCACAGATACGCAGTATTTT. Amino acid sequence: CSCRTGSTDTQYF.

The chain links TRBV28 to TRBJ2-7; the D gene could be TRBD1 or TRBD2 (6 bases each). Germline CDR1 MDHEN, CDR2 SYDVKM. V shed 9 bases and J shed 0 bases, with 15 bases lying between them. This CDR3 region has 14 residues. The CDR3 coding sequence is TGTGCCAGTCTAGTTTCGGGGGCCTCCTACGAGCAGTACTTC. Translated: CASLVSGASYEQYF.

This clone was recorded a few times. Other DNA sequences in this specimen translate into the identical CDR3. The chain employs TRBV7-2 and TRBJ2-5; no reliable D call. Germline CDR1 reads SGHTA; CDR2 reads FQGNSA. The CDR3 runs 11 residues. Trimming removed 4 bases at V and 5 bases at J, with 5 bases between. The CDR3 bases are TGTGCCAGCAGCTCATCCGAGACCCAGTACTTC. Translating gives CASSSSETQYF. Looking up the rest from reference TRBV7-2 and TRBJ2-5 gives the full variable domain: GAGVSQSPSNKVTEKGKDVELRCDPISGHTALYWYRQSLGQGLEFLIYFQGNSAPDKSGLPSDRFSAERTGGSVSTLTIQRTQQEDSAVYLCASSSSETQYFGPGTRLLVL.

This clone was observed a few times. V gene TRBV7-9 combines with J gene TRBJ2-4; 11 nucleotides line up with TRBD2. Germline CDR1 is SEHNR and CDR2 is FQNEAQ (reference sequence). V lost 6 bases, J lost 9 bases, and 4 bases stayed unmatched. This CDR3 contains 13 residues. The CDR3 nucleotides are TGTGCCAGCAGTAGAGGACTAGCGGGCATTCAGTACTTC. It encodes CASSRGLAGIQYF. The full variable domain, rest sourced from reference TRBV7-9 and TRBJ2-4, is DTGVSQNPRHKITKRGQNVTFRCDPISEHNRLYWYRQTLGQGPEFLTYFQNEAQLEKSRLLSDRFSAERPKGSFSTLEIQRTEQGDSAMYLCASSRGLAGIQYFGAGTRLSVL.

The V and J genes are TRBV7-2 and TRBJ1-2; D gene uncertain. CDR1 and CDR2 (germline): SGHTA, FQGNSA. V was clipped by 1 base and J by 3 bases, with 9 bases between them. The CDR3 covers 14 residues. CDR3 protein: CASSLGENYYGYTF. The CDR3 DNA sequence: TGTGCCAGCAGCTTAGGGGAGAATTACTATGGCTACACCTTC.

The rearrangement uses TRBV6-1 and TRBJ2-7, with 11 bases aligning to TRBD2. With V trimmed by 2 bases and J by 4 bases, 7 bases remained unmatched. The CDR3 totals 16 residues. In germline, CDR1 is MNHNS, CDR2 SASEGT. The CDR3 is CASSESGTSGAYEQYF. CDR3 nucleotides: TGTGCCAGCAGTGAATCGGGGACTAGCGGAGCATACGAGCAGTACTTC.

V is TRBV7-2 and J is TRBJ2-1; D unclear. Germline lookup yields CDR1 SGHTA and CDR2 FQGNSA. V dropped 5 bases and J dropped 6 bases, with 8 bases sitting between them. The length of the CDR3 is 12 residues. CDR3 in DNA: TGTGCCAGCAGCGTTGCGTTCAATGAGCAGTTCTTC. Translating it yields CASSVAFNEQFF.

Only a few counts were recorded for this clone. The sample has other DNA sequences that encode this CDR3 too. This rearrangement joins TRBV28 to TRBJ1-5; TRBD1 is a possible D gene (5 bases). Germline V gene data show CDR1 as MDHEN and CDR2 as SYDVKM. The CDR3 extends over 13 amino acids. V lost 3 bases and J 4 bases, leaving 7 bases between the germline ends. The CDR3 reads CASSFDSNQPQHF. CDR3 sequence (DNA): TGTGCCAGCAGTTTTGACAGTAATCAGCCCCAGCATTTT.

This clone was seen a single time. The V and J genes are TRBV7-8 and TRBJ1-2, with D possibly matching TRBD1 (5 bases). Germline assignment: CDR1 SGHVS and CDR2 FQNEAQ. V was pared by 1 base and J by 4 bases, with 10 bases between. The CDR3 totals 14 residues. The CDR3 DNA follows: TGTGCCAGCAGCTTAGTCGGGGCTCCCTATGGCTACACCTTC. Amino acids: CASSLVGAPYGYTF.

Only a few counts were recorded for this clone. The CDR3, as DNA: TGTGCCAGCAGGGACAGAACAGGGAGCACAGATACGCAGTATTTT. It specifies CASRDRTGSTDTQYF. The V call is TRBV2, the J call TRBJ2-3; a possible D gene is TRBD1 (6 bases). The CDR3 spans 15 residues. The germline gives CDR1 SNHLY, CDR2 FYNNEI. The V and J ends lost 6 bases and 0 bases respectively, with 13 bases between them.

The chain is built from TRBV20-1 and TRBJ2-1; 7 bases are shared with TRBD2. From germline, CDR1 is DFQATT and CDR2 SNEGSKA (reference sequence). The CDR3 length is 11 residues. Germline trimming cut 7 bases from V and 6 bases from J; bases unmatched to any gene: 3. CDR3 bases: TGCAGTGGGGAGGGCCGCAATGAGCAGTTCTTC. Its translation: CSGEGRNEQFF.

Concerning this clone itself: This same CDR3 is encoded by further DNA sequences in the sample. The V call is TRBV9, the J call TRBJ2-1, with unresolved D. V shed 0 bases and J shed 5 bases, with 6 bases lying between them. In germline, CDR1 is SGDLS, CDR2 YYNGEE. This CDR3 has 13 residues. The CDR3 loop is CASSVGRNNEQFF. In nucleotides, the CDR3 is TGTGCCAGCAGCGTAGGTCGGAACAATGAGCAGTTCTTC. Supplemented by reference TRBV9 and TRBJ2-1, the full variable domain reads DSGVTQTPKHLITATGQRVTLRCSPRSGDLSVYWYQQSLDQGLQFLIQYYNGEERAKGNILERFSAQQFPDLHSELNLSSLELGDSALYFCASSVGRNNEQFFGPGTRLTVL.

Only a few counts were recorded for this clone. The chain links TRBV6-5 to TRBJ2-1; 8 bases are shared with TRBD1. Germline lookup yields CDR1 MNHEY and CDR2 SVGAGI. This CDR3 has 15 residues. J lost 0 bases, V lost 2 bases, and 0 bases had no gene match. CDR3 residues: CASSYQGASYNEQFF. The CDR3 nucleotides read TGTGCCAGCAGTTACCAGGGGGCCTCCTACAATGAGCAGTTCTTC.

This clone was seen a few times. Mismatch with germline at one junction end may stem from a read error. The chain uses TRBV5-1 and TRBJ2-5, with 8 bases fitting TRBD2. Germline V gene lookup returns CDR1 SGHRS and CDR2 YFSETQ. CDR3 length: 16 amino acids. The chain's CDR3 is CASRLAATGGQETQYF. The CDR3 DNA reads TGCGCCAGCAGGTTGGCGGCAACGGGAGGGCAAGAGACCCAGTACTTC.

The rearrangement uses TRBV7-2 and TRBJ2-5; D perhaps matches TRBD1 (5 bases). Trimming left V 5 bases short and J 0 bases short, with 13 bases between. Germline assignment: CDR1 SGHTA and CDR2 FQGNSA. CDR3 length: 15 residues. The CDR3 nucleotides read TGTGCCAGCAGCCGTACAGGAGTAGACCAAGAGACCCAGTACTTC. Translated: CASSRTGVDQETQYF. Based on the CDR3 plus reference TRBV7-2 and TRBJ2-5, the full variable domain is GAGVSQSPSNKVTEKGKDVELRCDPISGHTALYWYRQSLGQGLEFLIYFQGNSAPDKSGLPSDRFSAERTGGSVSTLTIQRTQQEDSAVYLCASSRTGVDQETQYFGPGTRLLVL.

This clone was picked up a small number of times. This chain connects TRBV7-9 to TRBJ2-7; D ambiguous. Germline CDR1 and CDR2: SEHNR and FQNEAQ (reference sequence). V was cut by 2 bases and J by 4 bases, with 6 bases left in between. The CDR3 contains 12 residues. The CDR3 DNA sequence: TGTGCCAGCAGCTTAACCCAATACGAGCAGTACTTC. Protein sequence: CASSLTQYEQYF.

The CDR3 spells CATSRDPIPDTQYF. The CDR3 nucleotides read TGTGCCACCAGCAGAGATCCTATTCCGGATACGCAGTATTTT. The chain couples TRBV15 to TRBJ2-3; D unresolved. Trimming pared 0 bases from V and 6 bases from J, leaving 10 bases between. The CDR3 totals 14 residues. The V gene's germline CDR1 is LNHNV and CDR2 YYDKDF (reference sequence).

The chain carries TRBV2 and TRBJ2-6; 9 nucleotides match TRBD1. The CDR3 has 17 residues. J gave up 0 bases and V 4 bases, and 4 bases lay outside the gene matches. The germline gives CDR1 SNHLY, CDR2 FYNNEI. In DNA, the CDR3 is TGTGCCAGCAGTGGGGACAGGGCTCGCTCTGGGGCCAACGTCCTGACTTTC. As protein: CASSGDRARSGANVLTF.

The V call is TRBV6-1, the J call TRBJ1-5; unclear D gene. Germline V CDR1 and CDR2: MNHNS, SASEGT. V shed 8 bases and J shed 3 bases, with 11 bases lying between them. This CDR3 comprises 13 residues. This CDR3 reads CASAGQNNQPQHF. The CDR3 DNA reads TGTGCCAGCGCCGGTCAGAACAATCAGCCCCAGCATTTT.

The sample holds a few counts of this clone. An end of the junction does not agree with germline; a read error may underlie this. This chain uses TRBV10-3 with TRBJ2-6; D is undetermined. Germline V gives CDR1 ENHRY, CDR2 SYGVKD. CDR3 size: 15 residues. The CDR3 loop is CASSAQSSGANVLTF. The CDR3 DNA reads as TGTGCCAGCAGTGCCCAGAGCTCTGGGGCCAACGTCCTGACTTTC.

This clone showed up just a few times. This chain links TRBV4-3 with TRBJ2-2; D remains ambiguous. Per the germline V gene, CDR1 is LGHNA and CDR2 is YSLEER. Trimming removed 0 bases at V and 1 base at J, with 9 bases between. This CDR3 comprises 16 residues. The CDR3 DNA follows: TGCGCCAGCAGCCAAGAATCTCGTCGGAACACCGGGGAGCTGTTTTTT. This sequence encodes CASSQESRRNTGELFF.

This clone has a single count. The V call is TRBV15, the J call TRBJ2-1; 7 positions agree with TRBD1. Germline V gene lookup returns CDR1 LNHNV and CDR2 YYDKDF (reference sequence). The CDR3 totals 16 residues. V shed 3 bases, J shed 2 bases, and the junction held 7 bases outside the gene matches. CDR3 sequence reads: CATSRFRDSAYNEQFF. In DNA, the CDR3 is TGTGCCACCAGCAGGTTCCGGGACAGCGCCTACAATGAGCAGTTCTTC.

The chain uses TRBV5-4 and TRBJ2-5; no clear D. V lost 5 bases to trimming and J lost 2 bases, with 10 bases between them. The CDR3 spans 13 residues. Germline assignment: CDR1 SGHNT and CDR2 YYREEE (reference sequence). The CDR3 spells CASRRTEQETQYF. CDR3 DNA sequence: TGTGCCAGCAGGCGAACCGAACAAGAGACCCAGTACTTC.

The chain employs TRBV5-6 and TRBJ2-1; tentative D call: TRBD2 (6 bases). Germline-derived CDR1 and CDR2 are SGHDT and YYEEEE. Trimming left V 4 bases short and J 15 bases short, with 17 bases between. This CDR3 region has 12 residues. Here the CDR3 reads CASSPAGYSLFF. In DNA form, the CDR3 reads TGTGCCAGCAGCCCCGCGGGGTATTCCCTGTTCTTC.

The chain's CDR3 is CASSYSTTAGRTEAFF. In DNA form, the CDR3 reads TGTGCCAGCAGTTACTCGACAACCGCCGGGCGGACTGAAGCTTTCTTT. J is TRBJ1-1 and V is TRBV6-5; no reliable D call. Trimming removed 0 bases at V and 5 bases at J, with 16 bases between. Germline loops: CDR1 MNHEY, CDR2 SVGAGI. There are 16 residues in the CDR3.

The table lists this clone with a few counts. The V gene is TRBV27, the J gene TRBJ2-5; possible D gene TRBD2, 5 bases. V shed 5 bases and J shed 5 bases, with 12 bases lying between them. The CDR3 loop spans 13 amino acids. The germline gives CDR1 MNHEY, CDR2 SMNVEV (reference sequence). As DNA, the CDR3 is TGTGCCAGCAGTGCTCCGGGCGGGGAGACCCAGTACTTC. This codes for CASSAPGGETQYF.

On this clone: At the DNA level, this CDR3 is encoded by other sequences in the same sample as well. CDR3 loop: CASSLAGSGANVLTF. In DNA form, the CDR3 reads TGCGCCAGCAGCTTGGCAGGCTCTGGGGCCAACGTCCTGACTTTC. The chain carries TRBV5-1 and TRBJ2-6; no definite D call. Trimming took off 0 bases at V and 0 bases at J, with 4 bases between the two ends. The CDR3 spans 15 residues. Germline V lookup: CDR1 SGHRS, CDR2 YFSETQ.

The chain combines TRBV11-2 with TRBJ1-4; D ambiguous. This CDR3 spans 18 amino acids. The V gene lost 4 bases and the J gene lost 0 bases, with 18 bases spanning the gap. Germline V gene data show CDR1 as SGHAT and CDR2 as FQNNGV. The CDR3 sequence: CASSSPRKGRATNEKLFF. CDR3 bases: TGTGCCAGCAGCTCCCCTAGGAAAGGACGTGCAACTAATGAAAAACTGTTTTTT.

This clone was found a few times. The gene calls are TRBV6-5 and TRBJ1-4; no clear D gene. The V and J ends lost 3 bases and 2 bases respectively, with 13 bases between them. The CDR3 loop spans 16 amino acids. CDR1 and CDR2 from the germline V gene are MNHEY and SVGAGI. The CDR3 nucleotides are TGTGCCAGCAGTTATGCGGAATCGTCGACTAATGAAAAACTGTTTTTT. Translated: CASSYAESSTNEKLFF.